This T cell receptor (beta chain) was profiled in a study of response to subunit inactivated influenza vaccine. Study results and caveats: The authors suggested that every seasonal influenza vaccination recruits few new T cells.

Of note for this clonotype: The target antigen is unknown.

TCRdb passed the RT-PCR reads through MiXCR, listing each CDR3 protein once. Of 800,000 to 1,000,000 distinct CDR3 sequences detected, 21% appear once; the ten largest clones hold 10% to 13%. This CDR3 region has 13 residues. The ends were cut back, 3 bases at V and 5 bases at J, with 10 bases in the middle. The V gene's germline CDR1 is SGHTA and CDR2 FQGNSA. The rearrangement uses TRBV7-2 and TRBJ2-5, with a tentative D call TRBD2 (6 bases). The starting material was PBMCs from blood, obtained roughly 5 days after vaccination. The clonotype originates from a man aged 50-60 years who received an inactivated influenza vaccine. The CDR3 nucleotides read TGTGCCAGCAGCTTCCGGGGGTGGGAGACCCAGTACTTC. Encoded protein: CASSFRGWETQYF.